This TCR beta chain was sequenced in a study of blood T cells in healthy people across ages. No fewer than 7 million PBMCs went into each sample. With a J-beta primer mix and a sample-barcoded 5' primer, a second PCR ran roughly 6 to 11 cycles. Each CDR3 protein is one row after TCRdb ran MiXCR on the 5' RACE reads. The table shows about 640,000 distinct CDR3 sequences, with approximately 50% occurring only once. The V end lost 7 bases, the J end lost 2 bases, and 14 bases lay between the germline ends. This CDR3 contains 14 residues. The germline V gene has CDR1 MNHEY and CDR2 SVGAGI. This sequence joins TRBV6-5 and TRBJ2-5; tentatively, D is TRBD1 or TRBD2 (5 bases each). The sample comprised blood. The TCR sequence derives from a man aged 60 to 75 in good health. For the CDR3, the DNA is TGTGCCAGCACTCTTGGGTGGGGGCAAGAGACCCAGTACTTC. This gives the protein CASTLGWGQETQYF.